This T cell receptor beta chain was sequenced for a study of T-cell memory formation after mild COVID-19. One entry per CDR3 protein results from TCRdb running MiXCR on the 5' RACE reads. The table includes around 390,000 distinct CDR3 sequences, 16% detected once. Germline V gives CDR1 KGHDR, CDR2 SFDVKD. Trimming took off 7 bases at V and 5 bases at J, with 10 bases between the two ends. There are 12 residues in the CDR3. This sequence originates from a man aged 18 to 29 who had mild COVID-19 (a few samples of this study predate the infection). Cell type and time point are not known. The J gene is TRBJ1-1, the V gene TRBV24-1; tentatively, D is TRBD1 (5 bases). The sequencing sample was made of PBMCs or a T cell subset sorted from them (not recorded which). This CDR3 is CATRGVGTEAFF. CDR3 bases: TGTGCCACCAGGGGGGTGGGGACTGAAGCTTTCTTT.